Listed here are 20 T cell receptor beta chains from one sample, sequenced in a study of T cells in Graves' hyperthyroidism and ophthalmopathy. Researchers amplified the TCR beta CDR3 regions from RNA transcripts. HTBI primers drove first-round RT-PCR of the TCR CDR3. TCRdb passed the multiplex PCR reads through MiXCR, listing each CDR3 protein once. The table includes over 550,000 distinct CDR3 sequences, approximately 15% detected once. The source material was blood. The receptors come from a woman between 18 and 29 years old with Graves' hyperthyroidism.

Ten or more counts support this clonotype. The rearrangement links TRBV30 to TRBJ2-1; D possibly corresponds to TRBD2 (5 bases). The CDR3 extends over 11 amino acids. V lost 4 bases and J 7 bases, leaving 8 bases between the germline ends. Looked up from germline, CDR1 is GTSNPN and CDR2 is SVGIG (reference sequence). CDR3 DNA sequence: TGTGCCTGGAAACGGGAAAATGAGCAGTTCTTC. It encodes CAWKRENEQFF.

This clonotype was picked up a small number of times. The DNA for the CDR3 is TGTGCCAGCAGTTTCTCAGCTATGAACACTGAAGCTTTCTTT. Translating it yields CASSFSAMNTEAFF. The rearrangement joins TRBV12-3 or TRBV12-4 to TRBJ1-1; D gene uncertain. V was cut by 3 bases and J by 0 bases, with 8 bases left in between. The CDR3 sequence is 14 residues long.

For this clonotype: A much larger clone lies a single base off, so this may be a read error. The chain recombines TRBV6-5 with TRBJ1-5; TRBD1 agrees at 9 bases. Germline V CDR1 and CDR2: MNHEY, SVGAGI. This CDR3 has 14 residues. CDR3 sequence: CASSSGTGHQPQRF. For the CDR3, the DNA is TGTGCCAGCAGTTCCGGGACAGGGCATCAGCCCCAGCGTTTT.

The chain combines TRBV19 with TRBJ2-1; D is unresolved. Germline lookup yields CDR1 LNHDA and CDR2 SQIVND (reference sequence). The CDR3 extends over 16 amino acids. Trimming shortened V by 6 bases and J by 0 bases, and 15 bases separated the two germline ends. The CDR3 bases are TGTGCCAGTAGCCTACGGCCTTCCAGCTCCTACAATGAGCAGTTCTTC. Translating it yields CASSLRPSSSYNEQFF.

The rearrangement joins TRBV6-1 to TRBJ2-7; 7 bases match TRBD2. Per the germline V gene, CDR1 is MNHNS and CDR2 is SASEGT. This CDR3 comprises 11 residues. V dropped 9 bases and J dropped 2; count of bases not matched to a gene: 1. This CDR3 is CASGLAYEQYF. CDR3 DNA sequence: TGTGCCAGTGGACTAGCCTACGAGCAGTACTTC.

CDR3 sequence (DNA): TGCAGTGCTAGAGATCCGGGACATAACACTGAAGCTTTCTTT. It yields the protein CSARDPGHNTEAFF. V gene TRBV20-1 combines with J gene TRBJ1-1; D possibly corresponds to TRBD1 (6 bases). V shed 0 bases and J shed 2 bases, with 10 bases lying between them. This CDR3 region has 14 residues. The germline gives CDR1 DFQATT, CDR2 SNEGSKA (reference sequence).

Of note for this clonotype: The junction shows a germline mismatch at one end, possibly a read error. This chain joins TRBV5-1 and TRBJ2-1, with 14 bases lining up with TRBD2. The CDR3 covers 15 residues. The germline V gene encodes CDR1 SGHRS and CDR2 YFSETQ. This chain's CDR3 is CASRPGLAGADEQLF. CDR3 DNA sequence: TGCGCCAGCAGGCCGGGACTAGCGGGAGCGGATGAGCAGCTCTTC. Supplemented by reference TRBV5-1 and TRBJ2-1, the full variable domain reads KAGVTQTPRYLIKTRGQQVTLSCSPISGHRSVSWYQQTPGQGLQFLFEYFSETQRNKGNFPGRFSGRQFSNSRSEMNVSTLELGDSALYLCASRPGLAGADEQLFGPGTRLTVL.

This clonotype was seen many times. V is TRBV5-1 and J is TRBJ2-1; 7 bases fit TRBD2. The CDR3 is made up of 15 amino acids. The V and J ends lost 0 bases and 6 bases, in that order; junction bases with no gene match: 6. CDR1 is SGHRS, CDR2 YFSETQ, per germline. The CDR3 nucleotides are TGCGCCAGCAGCTTGGCTCTAGCGGAGTTCAATGAGCAGTTCTTC. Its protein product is CASSLALAEFNEQFF.

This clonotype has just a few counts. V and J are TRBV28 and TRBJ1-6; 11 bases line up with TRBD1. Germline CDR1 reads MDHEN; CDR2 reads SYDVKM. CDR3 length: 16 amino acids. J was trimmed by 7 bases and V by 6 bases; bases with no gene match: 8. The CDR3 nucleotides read TGTGCCAGCAGCCACCCCCGGGACAGGGGGAATTCACCCCTCCACTTT. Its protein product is CASSHPRDRGNSPLHF. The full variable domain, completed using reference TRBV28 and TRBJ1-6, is DVKVTQSSRYLVKRTGEKVFLECVQDMDHENMFWYRQDPGLGLRLIYFSYDVKMKEKGDIPEGYSVSREKKERFSLILESASTNQTSMYLCASSHPRDRGNSPLHFGNGTRLTVT.

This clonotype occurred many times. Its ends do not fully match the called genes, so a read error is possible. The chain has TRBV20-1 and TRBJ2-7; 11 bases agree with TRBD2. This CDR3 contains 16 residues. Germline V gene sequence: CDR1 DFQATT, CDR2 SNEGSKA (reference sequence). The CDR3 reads CSASRLAGGPSSEQYF. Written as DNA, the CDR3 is TGCAGTGCTAGTCGGCTAGCGGGGGGACCCTCCTCCGAGCAGTACTTC.

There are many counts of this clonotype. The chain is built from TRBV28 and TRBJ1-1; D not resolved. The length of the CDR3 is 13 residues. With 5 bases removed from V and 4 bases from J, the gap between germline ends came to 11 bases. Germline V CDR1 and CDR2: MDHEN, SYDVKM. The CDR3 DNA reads TGTGCCAGCAGTCCCCTAGGTCTCACTGAAGCTTTCTTT. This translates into CASSPLGLTEAFF. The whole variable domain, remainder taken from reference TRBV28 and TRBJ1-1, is DVKVTQSSRYLVKRTGEKVFLECVQDMDHENMFWYRQDPGLGLRLIYFSYDVKMKEKGDIPEGYSVSREKKERFSLILESASTNQTSMYLCASSPLGLTEAFFGQGTRLTVV.

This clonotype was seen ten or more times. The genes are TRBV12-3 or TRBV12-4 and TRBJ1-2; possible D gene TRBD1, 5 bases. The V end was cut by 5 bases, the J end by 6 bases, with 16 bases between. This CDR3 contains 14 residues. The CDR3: CASSLARGEDGYTF. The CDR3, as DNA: TGTGCCAGCAGTCTCGCCCGGGGCGAGGATGGCTACACCTTC.

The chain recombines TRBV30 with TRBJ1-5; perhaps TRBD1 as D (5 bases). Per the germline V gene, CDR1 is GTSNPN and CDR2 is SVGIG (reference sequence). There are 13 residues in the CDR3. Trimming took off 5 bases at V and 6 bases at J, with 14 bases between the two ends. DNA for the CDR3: TGTGCCTGGGCACGGCAGGGAAGTCAGCCCCAGCATTTT. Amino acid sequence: CAWARQGSQPQHF.

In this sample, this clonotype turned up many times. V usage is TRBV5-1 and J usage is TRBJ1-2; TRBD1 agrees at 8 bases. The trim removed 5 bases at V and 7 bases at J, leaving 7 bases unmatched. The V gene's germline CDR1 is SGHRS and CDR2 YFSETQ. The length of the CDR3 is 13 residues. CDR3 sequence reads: CASSPGGAFGYTF. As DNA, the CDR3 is TGCGCCAGCAGTCCAGGGGGCGCTTTTGGCTACACCTTC.

The CDR3 reads CASGKDVSTQYF. In nucleotides, the CDR3 is TGTGCTAGTGGGAAGGACGTCTCGACCCAGTACTTC. V usage is TRBV12-5 and J usage is TRBJ2-5; no reliable D call. From germline, CDR1 is LGHNT and CDR2 FRNRAP. The CDR3 has 12 residues. The V end lost 6 bases, the J end lost 7 bases, and 12 bases lay between the germline ends.

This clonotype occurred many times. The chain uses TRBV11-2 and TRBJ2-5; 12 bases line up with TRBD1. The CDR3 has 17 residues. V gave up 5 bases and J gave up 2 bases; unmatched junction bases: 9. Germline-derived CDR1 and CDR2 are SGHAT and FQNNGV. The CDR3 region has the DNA TGTGCCAGCAGCACCCGGGACAGGGGGCCGCATCAAGAGACCCAGTACTTC. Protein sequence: CASSTRDRGPHQETQYF.

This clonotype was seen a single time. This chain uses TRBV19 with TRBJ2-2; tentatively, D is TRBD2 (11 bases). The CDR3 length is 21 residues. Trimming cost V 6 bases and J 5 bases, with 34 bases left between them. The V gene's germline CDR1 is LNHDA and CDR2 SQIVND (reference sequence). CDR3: CASRTGQGLTSGDSRTGELFF. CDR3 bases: TGTGCCAGTAGAACGGGACAGGGGTTGACTAGCGGGGACTCAAGGACCGGGGAGCTGTTTTTT.

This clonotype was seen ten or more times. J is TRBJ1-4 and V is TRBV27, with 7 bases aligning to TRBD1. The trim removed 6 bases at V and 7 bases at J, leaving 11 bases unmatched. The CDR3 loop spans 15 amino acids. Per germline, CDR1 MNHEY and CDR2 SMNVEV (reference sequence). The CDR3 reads CASRARTGWSEKLFF. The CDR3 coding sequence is TGTGCCAGCAGGGCCCGGACAGGATGGAGTGAAAAACTGTTTTTT.

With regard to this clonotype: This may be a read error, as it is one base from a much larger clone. The CDR3 is CASSAGAGLTDTQYF. Written as DNA, the CDR3 is TGCGCCAGCAGCGCCGGGGCAGGCCTCACAGATACGCAGTATTTT. J is TRBJ2-3 and V is TRBV5-1; the D gene could be TRBD1 or TRBD2 (5 bases each). With 4 bases removed from V and 2 bases from J, the gap between germline ends came to 14 bases. This CDR3 is 15 amino acids long. Germline CDR1 reads SGHRS; CDR2 reads YFSETQ.

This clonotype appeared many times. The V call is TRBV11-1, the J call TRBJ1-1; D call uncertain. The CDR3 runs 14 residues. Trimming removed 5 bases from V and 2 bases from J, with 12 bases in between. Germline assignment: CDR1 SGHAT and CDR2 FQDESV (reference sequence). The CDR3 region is CASSLTYVNTEAFF. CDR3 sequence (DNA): TGTGCCAGCAGCCTTACATATGTTAACACTGAAGCTTTCTTT.